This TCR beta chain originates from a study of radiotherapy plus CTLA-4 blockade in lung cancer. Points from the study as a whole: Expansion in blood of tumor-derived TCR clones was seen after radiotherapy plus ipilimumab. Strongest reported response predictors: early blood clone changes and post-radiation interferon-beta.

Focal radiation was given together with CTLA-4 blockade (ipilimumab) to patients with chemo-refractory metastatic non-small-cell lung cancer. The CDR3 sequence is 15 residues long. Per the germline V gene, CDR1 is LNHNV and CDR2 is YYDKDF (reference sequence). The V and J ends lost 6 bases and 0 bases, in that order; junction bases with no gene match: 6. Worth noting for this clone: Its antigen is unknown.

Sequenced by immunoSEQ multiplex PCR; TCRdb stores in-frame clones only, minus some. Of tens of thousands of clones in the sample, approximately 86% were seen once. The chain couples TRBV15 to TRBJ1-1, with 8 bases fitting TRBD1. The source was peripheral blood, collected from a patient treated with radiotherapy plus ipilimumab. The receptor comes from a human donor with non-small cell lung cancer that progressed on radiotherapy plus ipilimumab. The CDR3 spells CATRSGGAMNTEAFF. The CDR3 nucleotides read TGTGCCACCAGGTCAGGGGGCGCGATGAACACTGAAGCTTTCTTT.